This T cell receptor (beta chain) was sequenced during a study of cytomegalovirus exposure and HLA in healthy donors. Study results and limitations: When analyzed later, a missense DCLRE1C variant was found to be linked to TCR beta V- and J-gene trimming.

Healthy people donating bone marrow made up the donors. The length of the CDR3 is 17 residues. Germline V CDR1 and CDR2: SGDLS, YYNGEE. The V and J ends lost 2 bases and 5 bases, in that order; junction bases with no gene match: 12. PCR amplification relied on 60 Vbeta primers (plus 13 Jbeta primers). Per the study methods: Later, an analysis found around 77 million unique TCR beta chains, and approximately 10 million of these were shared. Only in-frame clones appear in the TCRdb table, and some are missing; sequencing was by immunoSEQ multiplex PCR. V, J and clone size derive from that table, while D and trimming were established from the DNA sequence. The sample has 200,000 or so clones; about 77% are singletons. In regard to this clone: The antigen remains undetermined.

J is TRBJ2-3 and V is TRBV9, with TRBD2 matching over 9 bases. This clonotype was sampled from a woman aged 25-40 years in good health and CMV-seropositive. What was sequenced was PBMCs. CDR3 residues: CASSVGACGGARDTQYF. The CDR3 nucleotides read TGTGCCAGCAGCGTGGGGGCTTGCGGGGGGGCCAGAGATACGCAGTATTTT.